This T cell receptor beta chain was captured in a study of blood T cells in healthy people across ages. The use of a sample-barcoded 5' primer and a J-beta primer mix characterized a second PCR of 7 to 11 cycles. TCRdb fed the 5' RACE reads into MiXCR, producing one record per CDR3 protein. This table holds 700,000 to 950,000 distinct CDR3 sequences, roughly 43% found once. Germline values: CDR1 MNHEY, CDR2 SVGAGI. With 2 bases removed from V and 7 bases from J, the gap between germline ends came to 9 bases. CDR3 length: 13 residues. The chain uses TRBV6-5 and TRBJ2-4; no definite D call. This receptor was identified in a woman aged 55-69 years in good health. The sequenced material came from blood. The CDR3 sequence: CASSYRAENIQYF. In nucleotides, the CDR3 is TGTGCCAGCAGTTACAGGGCCGAGAACATTCAGTACTTC.